Below, 13 T cell receptor beta chains from the same sample are listed, as sequenced in a study of Graves' ophthalmopathy and Graves' hyperthyroidism. Scientists amplified the TCR beta CDR3 regions from RNA transcripts. First-round RT-PCR employed HTBI primers, with a second-round multiplex PCR after it. TCRdb reprocessed the multiplex PCR reads with MiXCR, giving one entry per CDR3 protein. The table lists 200,000 to 250,000 distinct CDR3 sequences, roughly 50% of them singletons. Sequencing input: peripheral blood. The receptors were gathered from an adult man with Graves' ophthalmopathy.

This clonotype was detected a few times. The rearrangement links TRBV15 to TRBJ1-1, with 7 bases aligning to TRBD1. V trimming: 7 bases; J trimming: 1 base; junction bases outside the gene matches: 9. This CDR3 spans 15 amino acids. Germline assignment: CDR1 LNHNV and CDR2 YYDKDF (reference sequence). For the CDR3, the DNA is TGTGCCACCAAGGGGGCTGGGGTGTGGAACACTGAAGCTTTCTTT. Protein: CATKGAGVWNTEAFF.

This clonotype was counted between two and nine times. The V call is TRBV5-1, the J call TRBJ1-2; possibly TRBD1 for D (5 bases). The length of the CDR3 is 16 residues. Trimming removed 0 bases from V and 4 bases from J, with 16 bases in between. Germline-derived CDR1 and CDR2 are SGHRS and YFSETQ. In DNA, the CDR3 is TGCGCCAGCAGCTTGGCCTTCGGAGGGGACGGCTATGGCTACACCTTC. This gives the protein CASSLAFGGDGYGYTF. Combining the CDR3 with reference TRBV5-1 and TRBJ1-2 gives the whole variable domain KAGVTQTPRYLIKTRGQQVTLSCSPISGHRSVSWYQQTPGQGLQFLFEYFSETQRNKGNFPGRFSGRQFSNSRSEMNVSTLELGDSALYLCASSLAFGGDGYGYTFGSGTRLTVV.

The chain combines TRBV19 with TRBJ1-1; 12 nucleotides line up with TRBD1. Germline CDR1 and CDR2: LNHDA and SQIVND (reference sequence). There are 14 residues in the CDR3. V was clipped by 6 bases and J by 11 bases; unmatched bases: 10. CDR3 bases: TGTGCCAGTAGGCGTGGGACAGGGGGCGCGGAGGCTTTCTTT. Amino acid sequence: CASRRGTGGAEAFF.

V is TRBV7-3 and J is TRBJ2-7; possible D gene TRBD1, 6 bases. V lost 4 bases and J lost 3, with 16 bases in between. Germline CDR1 reads SGHTA; CDR2 reads FQGTGA. The CDR3 runs 15 residues. CDR3 in DNA: TGTGCCAGCAGCTCCTCGGGTGGACAGATCTACGAGCAGTACTTC. This sequence encodes CASSSSGGQIYEQYF.

The J gene is TRBJ2-5, the V gene TRBV11-1; 7 bases map to TRBD1. The CDR3 spans 14 residues. The junction had 11 bases not matched to a gene; V was cut back by 8 bases and J by 5 bases. Germline CDR1 reads SGHAT; CDR2 reads FQDESV (reference sequence). The CDR3 sequence: CASVKNRGEETQYF. CDR3 in DNA: TGTGCCAGCGTAAAAAACAGGGGCGAGGAGACCCAGTACTTC.

This clonotype has only a few counts. This chain connects TRBV6-1 to TRBJ1-2, with 7 bases fitting TRBD1. With V trimmed by 4 bases and J by 2 bases, 4 bases remained unmatched. There are 14 residues in the CDR3. Germline values: CDR1 MNHNS, CDR2 SASEGT. CDR3 coding DNA: TGTGCCAGCAGTGCCGGGACAGTCAACTATGGCTACACCTTC. Translating it yields CASSAGTVNYGYTF.

This clonotype was picked up a small number of times. The chain employs TRBV7-9 and TRBJ1-1; D not resolved. The length of the CDR3 is 14 residues. V lost 3 bases and J lost 1, with 9 bases in between. Germline V gene sequence: CDR1 SEHNR, CDR2 FQNEAQ (reference sequence). CDR3 region: CASSLYPGNTEAFF. CDR3 bases: TGTGCCAGCAGCTTGTACCCAGGGAACACTGAAGCTTTCTTT. Variable domain in full (rest from reference TRBV7-9 and TRBJ1-1): DTGVSQNPRHKITKRGQNVTFRCDPISEHNRLYWYRQTLGQGPEFLTYFQNEAQLEKSRLLSDRFSAERPKGSFSTLEIQRTEQGDSAMYLCASSLYPGNTEAFFGQGTRLTVV.

This clonotype came up a few times. The chain couples TRBV9 to TRBJ1-5; tentatively, D is TRBD1 (5 bases). Germline lookup yields CDR1 SGDLS and CDR2 YYNGEE. The CDR3 is 14 residues long. V was pared by 2 bases and J by 11 bases, with 17 bases between. The CDR3 sequence is CASSVPTGLEAQHF. The CDR3 region has the DNA TGTGCCAGCAGCGTGCCAACAGGTTTGGAAGCCCAGCATTTT. Full variable domain (rest looked up from reference TRBV9 and TRBJ1-5): DSGVTQTPKHLITATGQRVTLRCSPRSGDLSVYWYQQSLDQGLQFLIQYYNGEERAKGNILERFSAQQFPDLHSELNLSSLELGDSALYFCASSVPTGLEAQHFGDGTRLSIL.

This clonotype was counted a few times. This rearrangement joins TRBV7-8 to TRBJ2-7, with D perhaps TRBD1 (5 bases). This CDR3 has 14 residues. Looked up from germline, CDR1 is SGHVS and CDR2 is FQNEAQ. V was pared by 5 bases and J by 0 bases, with 11 bases between. CDR3: CASSLQDNSYEQYF. CDR3 DNA: TGTGCCAGCAGCCTCCAGGACAACTCCTACGAGCAGTACTTC.

This clonotype was counted a few times. The chain carries TRBV19 and TRBJ2-7, with D maybe TRBD2 (5 bases). Germline V gene sequence: CDR1 LNHDA, CDR2 SQIVND (reference sequence). This CDR3 has 14 amino acids. V lost 6 bases, J lost 3 bases, and 15 bases lay in between. CDR3 sequence (DNA): TGTGCCAGTAGCCTCAGGCCCGCGGGCTACGAGCAGTACTTC. Protein: CASSLRPAGYEQYF.

This sequence joins TRBV7-8 and TRBJ1-1; D perhaps matches TRBD1 (5 bases). This CDR3 has 15 amino acids. The V gene lost 3 bases and the J gene lost 3 bases, with 14 bases spanning the gap. Germline V gene lookup returns CDR1 SGHVS and CDR2 FQNEAQ. The CDR3 nucleotides read TGTGCCAGCAGCTTGGGAGGGGCGGGGTACACTGAAGCTTTCTTT. Its translation is CASSLGGAGYTEAFF.

This chain connects TRBV12-3 or TRBV12-4 to TRBJ2-5; 8 positions agree with TRBD2. The CDR3 is made up of 15 amino acids. After removal of 6 bases from V and 1 base from J, the junction contained 7 bases not matched to a gene. This CDR3 reads CASSGWLAGQETQYF. CDR3 nucleotide sequence: TGTGCCAGCAGCGGCTGGCTAGCGGGCCAAGAGACCCAGTACTTC.

Regarding this clonotype: One junction end does not reproduce the germline sequence, and a read error may be involved. This chain connects TRBV10-2 to TRBJ1-3; D not certain. Germline CDR1 WSHSY, CDR2 SAAADI. The CDR3 has 15 residues. Here the CDR3 reads CASSDPAGSGNTIYF. For the CDR3, the DNA is TGCGCTAGCAGTGACCCGGCGGGCTCTGGAAACACCATATATTTT.